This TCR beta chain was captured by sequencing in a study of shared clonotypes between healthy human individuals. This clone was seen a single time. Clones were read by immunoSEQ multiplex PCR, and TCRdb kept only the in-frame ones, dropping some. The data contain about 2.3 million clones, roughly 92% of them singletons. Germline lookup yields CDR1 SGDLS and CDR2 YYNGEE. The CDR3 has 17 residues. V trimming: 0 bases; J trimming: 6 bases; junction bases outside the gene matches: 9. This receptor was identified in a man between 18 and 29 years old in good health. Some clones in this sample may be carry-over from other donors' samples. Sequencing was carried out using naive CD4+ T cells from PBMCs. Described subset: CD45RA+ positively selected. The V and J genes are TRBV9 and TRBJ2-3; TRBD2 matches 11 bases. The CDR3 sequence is CASSVAGTSGAQDTQYF. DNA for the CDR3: TGTGCCAGCAGCGTAGCTGGGACTAGCGGCGCCCAGGATACGCAGTATTTT.